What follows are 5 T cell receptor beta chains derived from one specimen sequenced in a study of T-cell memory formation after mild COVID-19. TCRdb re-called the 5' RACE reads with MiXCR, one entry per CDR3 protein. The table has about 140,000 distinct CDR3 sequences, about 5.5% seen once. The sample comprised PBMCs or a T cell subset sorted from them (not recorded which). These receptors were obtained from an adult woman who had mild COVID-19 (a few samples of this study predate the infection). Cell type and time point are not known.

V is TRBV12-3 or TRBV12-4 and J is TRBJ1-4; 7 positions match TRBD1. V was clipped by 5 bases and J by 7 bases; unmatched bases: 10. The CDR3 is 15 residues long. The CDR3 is CASSPRGRGPEKLFF. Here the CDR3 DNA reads TGTGCCAGCAGTCCCCGGGGGAGGGGGCCTGAAAAACTGTTTTTT.

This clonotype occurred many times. DNA of the CDR3: TGTGCCAGCAGCTTAACGGAGTCTAACTATGGCTACACCTTC. Residues: CASSLTESNYGYTF. The rearrangement links TRBV7-8 to TRBJ1-2, with D unresolved. The CDR3 contains 14 residues. In germline, CDR1 is SGHVS, CDR2 FQNEAQ. V was clipped by 2 bases and J by 0 bases, with 7 bases between them.

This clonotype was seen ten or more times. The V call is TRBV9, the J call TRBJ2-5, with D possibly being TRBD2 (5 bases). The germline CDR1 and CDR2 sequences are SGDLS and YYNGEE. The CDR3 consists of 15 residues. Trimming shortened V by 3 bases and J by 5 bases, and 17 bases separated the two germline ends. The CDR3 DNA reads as TGTGCCAGCAGCGATGGACCCGGACTTAGGGAGACCCAGTACTTC. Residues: CASSDGPGLRETQYF.

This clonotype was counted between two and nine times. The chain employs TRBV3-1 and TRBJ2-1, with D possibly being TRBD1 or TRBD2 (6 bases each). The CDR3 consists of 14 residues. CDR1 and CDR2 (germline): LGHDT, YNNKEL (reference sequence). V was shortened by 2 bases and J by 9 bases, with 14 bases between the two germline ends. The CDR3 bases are TGTGCCAGCAGCCAACGAGGGGGGAAAAGTGAGCAGTTCTTC. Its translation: CASSQRGGKSEQFF.

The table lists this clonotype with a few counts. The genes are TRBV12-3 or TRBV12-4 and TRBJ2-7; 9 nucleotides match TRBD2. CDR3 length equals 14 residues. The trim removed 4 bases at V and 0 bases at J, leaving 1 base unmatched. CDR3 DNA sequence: TGTGCCAGCAGTTATAGCGGGAGCTCCTACGAGCAGTACTTC. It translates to CASSYSGSSYEQYF.